These 18 T cell receptor beta chains were sequenced from one sample in a study of blood T cell repertoires in COVID-19. Sequencing used immunoSEQ multiplex PCR; TCRdb keeps in-frame clones, though not all of them. Of about 220,000 clones listed, about 80% are singletons. The sequenced material came from PBMCs or T cells enriched from blood (not recorded which). The receptors here all came from a man aged 40-49 years who had recovered from COVID-19.

The chain is built from TRBV9 and TRBJ1-4; possible D gene TRBD1, 5 bases. There are 13 residues in the CDR3. Germline assignment: CDR1 SGDLS and CDR2 YYNGEE. Trimming removed 4 bases at V and 7 bases at J, with 11 bases between. This CDR3 is CASSPQGGEKLFF. CDR3 nucleotides: TGTGCCAGCAGCCCTCAGGGTGGTGAAAAACTGTTTTTT.

CDR3 nucleotide sequence: TGTGCCTGGAGTCTATCGAACGGGGGTTCACCCCTCCACTTT. Protein product: CAWSLSNGGSPLHF. This chain connects TRBV30 to TRBJ1-6, with D possibly being TRBD1 (5 bases). Germline CDR1 reads GTSNPN; CDR2 reads SVGIG (reference sequence). V shed 2 bases and J shed 9 bases, with 14 bases lying between them. The CDR3 runs 14 residues.

This clone came up a few times. V is TRBV5-4 and J is TRBJ1-5; D remains ambiguous. Trimming took 2 bases from V and 0 from J, leaving 6 bases between them. Germline V CDR1 and CDR2: SGHNT, YYREEE (reference sequence). CDR3 length: 14 amino acids. The CDR3 nucleotides are TGTGCCAGCAGCTTAGCCGTTAGCAATCAGCCCCAGCATTTT. Protein product: CASSLAVSNQPQHF.

The chain couples TRBV28 to TRBJ1-2; D unresolved. From germline, CDR1 is MDHEN and CDR2 SYDVKM. Between the trimmed V and J ends, which lost 6 bases and 8 bases, there was a span of 16 bases. This CDR3 comprises 13 residues. The CDR3, as DNA: TGTGCCAGCAGGGTGGGCTCCGCAGTGGGCTACACCTTC. It specifies CASRVGSAVGYTF.

This clone was counted once. This chain connects TRBV5-1 to TRBJ2-3; possible D gene TRBD2, 5 bases. The germline CDR1 and CDR2 sequences are SGHRS and YFSETQ. The CDR3 spans 14 residues. V gave up 0 bases and J gave up 6 bases, with 11 bases separating them. DNA of the CDR3: TGCGCCAGCAGCTTGGTTACTAGGAGTGATACGCAGTATTTT. Protein sequence: CASSLVTRSDTQYF.

The V and J genes are TRBV4-3 and TRBJ2-2; 8 bases are shared with TRBD1. The length of the CDR3 is 15 residues. Germline V gene data show CDR1 as LGHNA and CDR2 as YSLEER. V shed 4 bases, J shed 5 bases, and the junction held 6 bases outside the gene matches. CDR3 region: CASSPRGLSTGELFF. The CDR3 DNA sequence: TGCGCCAGCAGCCCCAGGGGGCTGAGTACCGGGGAGCTGTTTTTT.

CDR3 DNA: TGTGCCAGCAGTTACTCTGGAGATGAGCAGTTCTTC. Protein: CASSYSGDEQFF. The chain is built from TRBV6-5 and TRBJ2-1, with D unclear. Germline CDR1 MNHEY, CDR2 SVGAGI. The germline V and J ends were trimmed by 0 bases and 8 bases, with 5 bases remaining between them. The CDR3 length is 12 residues.

This chain connects TRBV28 to TRBJ1-2; D remains ambiguous. The CDR3 runs 12 residues. Between the trimmed V and J ends, which lost 8 bases and 8 bases, there was a span of 15 bases. Germline V gene data show CDR1 as MDHEN and CDR2 as SYDVKM. The CDR3 loop is CASAALGFGYTF. In DNA, the CDR3 is TGTGCCAGCGCAGCACTCGGGTTCGGCTACACCTTC.

This clone came up a few times. The genes are TRBV5-1 and TRBJ2-3; 7 bases agree with TRBD2. Losses at the gene ends were 5 bases for V and 0 bases for J; bases not matched to a gene: 9. Germline CDR1 is SGHRS and CDR2 is YFSETQ. CDR3 length: 16 residues. The CDR3 nucleotides are TGCGCCAGCAGTCGCAGCGGGGACCCTAGCACAGATACGCAGTATTTT. Protein: CASSRSGDPSTDTQYF.

This clone was observed a few times. The gene calls are TRBV28 and TRBJ2-7; 8 nucleotides line up with TRBD2. Germline V gene lookup returns CDR1 MDHEN and CDR2 SYDVKM. The V gene end was trimmed by 3 bases and the J gene end by 3 bases; junction bases not matched to a gene: 13. This CDR3 is 17 amino acids long. The CDR3 region is CASSLNLRRTSSYEQYF. As DNA, the CDR3 is TGTGCCAGCAGTTTGAATCTTCGACGGACTAGCAGCTACGAGCAGTACTTC.

V usage is TRBV9 and J usage is TRBJ2-1; tentative D call: TRBD2 (5 bases). V was shortened by 0 bases and J by 8 bases, with 12 bases between the two germline ends. CDR3 size: 14 residues. From germline, CDR1 is SGDLS and CDR2 YYNGEE. The DNA of the CDR3 is TGTGCCAGCAGCGTAGCGGGGTCCGGGGATGAGCAGTTCTTC. This codes for CASSVAGSGDEQFF.

The rearrangement joins TRBV28 to TRBJ2-7; tentative D call: TRBD1 (6 bases). The V end lost 3 bases, the J end lost 4 bases, and 16 bases lay between the germline ends. This CDR3 region has 15 residues. CDR1 MDHEN and CDR2 SYDVKM come from the germline V gene. This chain's CDR3 is CASSFTARGPYEQYF. CDR3 sequence (DNA): TGTGCCAGCAGTTTTACAGCCAGGGGACCATACGAGCAGTACTTC.

The V call is TRBV9, the J call TRBJ2-2; possible D gene TRBD2, 5 bases. The ends were cut back, 4 bases at V and 6 bases at J, with 16 bases in the middle. The CDR3 has 15 amino acids. The germline V gene has CDR1 SGDLS and CDR2 YYNGEE. This CDR3 reads CASSSRTGVAGELFF. The CDR3 DNA reads TGTGCCAGCAGCTCGCGGACTGGGGTGGCCGGGGAGCTGTTTTTT.

The chain uses TRBV29-1 and TRBJ2-5; D may be TRBD2 (7 bases). The V end was cut by 3 bases, the J end by 4 bases, with 12 bases between. The CDR3 is 13 amino acids. The germline V gene has CDR1 SQVTM and CDR2 ANQGSEA. CDR3 DNA: TGCAGCGTTGACTCGGGGGGCCCAGAGACCCAGTACTTC. This translates into CSVDSGGPETQYF.

The genes are TRBV2 and TRBJ2-7, with TRBD2 matching 11 bases. V shed 6 bases, J shed 6 bases, and the junction held 13 bases outside the gene matches. The CDR3 runs to 16 residues. Per the germline V gene, CDR1 is SNHLY and CDR2 is FYNNEI. CDR3 DNA: TGTGCCAGCAGAGGGGGGGCTAGCGGGAGGTTCGGCGAGCAGTACTTC. Translated, it gives CASRGGASGRFGEQYF.

This clone was counted between two and nine times. The chain has TRBV25-1 and TRBJ2-2; D not certain. The CDR3 runs 14 residues. V lost 6 bases and J 2 bases, leaving 10 bases between the germline ends. CDR1 and CDR2 from the germline V gene are MGHDK and SYGVNS. This chain's CDR3 is CASRPNINTGELFF. The CDR3 DNA sequence: TGTGCCAGCAGGCCCAACATAAACACCGGGGAGCTGTTTTTT.

The chain carries TRBV2 and TRBJ2-1; 8 nucleotides align to TRBD2. Per the germline V gene, CDR1 is SNHLY and CDR2 is FYNNEI. Trimming at V came to 6 bases and at J to 3 bases, leaving 10 bases not matched to a gene. This CDR3 contains 16 residues. The CDR3 sequence: CASRGWAGGLYNEQFF. The CDR3 DNA sequence: TGTGCCAGCAGGGGTTGGGCGGGGGGACTCTACAATGAGCAGTTCTTC.

The chain combines TRBV18 with TRBJ2-7, with 11 bases fitting TRBD2. The CDR3 is 15 amino acids. Germline lookup yields CDR1 KGHSH and CDR2 LQKENI. Trimming at V came to 4 bases and at J to 1 base, leaving 3 bases not matched to a gene. The chain's CDR3 is CASSLIAGGSYEQYF. The CDR3 coding sequence is TGTGCCAGCTCACTAATAGCGGGAGGGTCCTACGAGCAGTACTTC.